Listed here are 5 T cell receptor beta chains from one sample, sequenced in a study of Ad26.COV2.S vaccination and SARS-CoV-2 variants. TCRdb keeps only in-frame clones here, not all; method: immunoSEQ multiplex PCR. This sample has 400,000 to 450,000 clones; about nine tenths occur once, and the top ten carry about 4.4%. Specified treatment: roughly 18 received Ad26.COV2.S at low or high dose, single or two shots; about 5 received placebo; per-sample allocation not given. Day 63 after the first vaccine or placebo injection was the time point for sampling. Sequencing was performed on peripheral blood, taken in a trial of Ad26.COV2.S vaccine versus placebo. These TCRs come from a person aged 18-60 years who received the Ad26.COV2.S COVID-19 vaccine or a placebo.

The V gene is TRBV29-1, the J gene TRBJ2-7; unclear D gene. Germline CDR1 is SQVTM and CDR2 is ANQGSEA. This CDR3 is built from 11 residues. V lost 4 bases and J lost 7, with 11 bases in between. DNA for the CDR3: TGCAGCGTTGTGGCAGCCGGGGAGCAGTACTTC. Residues: CSVVAAGEQYF.

In DNA form, the CDR3 reads TGTGCCAGCAGTTACTTCATCTCTGGGGCCAACGTCCTGACTTTC. As protein: CASSYFISGANVLTF. V gene TRBV6-5 combines with J gene TRBJ2-6; D gene unclear. This CDR3 has 15 amino acids. The germline V and J ends were trimmed by 1 base and 0 bases, with 4 bases remaining between them. Germline CDR1 reads MNHEY; CDR2 reads SVGAGI.

The V gene is TRBV2, the J gene TRBJ2-7, with 9 bases that match TRBD2. This CDR3 contains 15 residues. The V and J ends lost 1 base and 3 bases, in that order; junction bases with no gene match: 4. CDR1 and CDR2 from the germline V gene are SNHLY and FYNNEI. CDR3 coding DNA: TGTGCCAGCAGTGAAGTGAGTAGCGGGAGCTACGAGCAGTACTTC. This gives the protein CASSEVSSGSYEQYF.

Written as DNA, the CDR3 is TGTGCCAGTAGTATACTAGCGGGAAGAGGGACAGATACGCAGTATTTT. This encodes CASSILAGRGTDTQYF. The chain employs TRBV19 and TRBJ2-3; 9 positions match TRBD2. The CDR3 has 16 residues. CDR1 and CDR2 from the germline V gene are LNHDA and SQIVND (reference sequence). J was trimmed by 3 bases and V by 2 bases; bases with no gene match: 6.

This chain links TRBV28 with TRBJ2-2, with 8 nucleotides matching TRBD2. Germline CDR1 and CDR2: MDHEN and SYDVKM. The CDR3 contains 16 residues. After removal of 3 bases from V and 3 bases from J, the junction contained 6 bases not matched to a gene. The CDR3 spells CASSLFLAGDTGELFF. The CDR3 DNA is TGTGCCAGCAGTTTGTTCCTAGCGGGCGACACCGGGGAGCTGTTTTTT. Full variable domain (outside the CDR3, taken from reference TRBV28 and TRBJ2-2): DVKVTQSSRYLVKRTGEKVFLECVQDMDHENMFWYRQDPGLGLRLIYFSYDVKMKEKGDIPEGYSVSREKKERFSLILESASTNQTSMYLCASSLFLAGDTGELFFGEGSRLTVL.